The next 23 T cell receptor beta chains were all read from a single sample in a study of Tregs in tolerant kidney transplant recipients. The table came from immunoSEQ multiplex PCR; TCRdb's copy has only in-frame clones and leaves some out. This sample has under 95,000 clones, with approximately 90% found just once. Sequenced here: Tregs from blood, sampled before the transplant. The receptors come from a human donor who received a combined kidney and bone marrow transplant.

The chain employs TRBV28 and TRBJ2-2; a possible D gene is TRBD1 (5 bases). Germline assignment: CDR1 MDHEN and CDR2 SYDVKM. V was trimmed by 3 bases and J by 6 bases, leaving 11 bases between them. The CDR3 length is 14 residues. The CDR3 region has the DNA TGTGCCAGCAGTTTGAAGGGGATCGCCGGGGAGCTGTTTTTT. Translating gives CASSLKGIAGELFF. The full variable domain, in which reference TRBV28 and TRBJ2-2 provide the parts outside the CDR3, is DVKVTQSSRYLVKRTGEKVFLECVQDMDHENMFWYRQDPGLGLRLIYFSYDVKMKEKGDIPEGYSVSREKKERFSLILESASTNQTSMYLCASSLKGIAGELFFGEGSRLTVL.

The rearrangement links TRBV19 to TRBJ2-2; TRBD1 or TRBD2 may be the D gene (6 bases each). The CDR3 contains 17 residues. V was pared by 5 bases and J by 8 bases, with 24 bases between. The germline V gene has CDR1 LNHDA and CDR2 SQIVND (reference sequence). For the CDR3, the DNA is TGTGCCAGTAGTTTCCTCCGGGGGTCCACAGGGCCGGGGGAGCTGTTTTTT. It is translated as CASSFLRGSTGPGELFF.

The chain has TRBV28 and TRBJ2-6, with a possible D match to TRBD1 (6 bases). This CDR3 contains 13 residues. Germline assignment: CDR1 MDHEN and CDR2 SYDVKM. CDR3 amino acids: CATQGSGANVLTF. CDR3 nucleotides: TGTGCTACGCAGGGGTCTGGGGCCAACGTCCTGACTTTC. Using reference TRBV28 and TRBJ2-6 for the parts outside the CDR3, the full variable domain is DVKVTQSSRYLVKRTGEKVFLECVQDMDHENMFWYRQDPGLGLRLIYFSYDVKMKEKGDIPEGYSVSREKKERFSLILESASTNQTSMYLCATQGSGANVLTFGAGSRLTVL.

The rearrangement uses TRBV28 and TRBJ2-5, with D possibly matching TRBD1 (6 bases). V lost 8 bases, J lost 2 bases, and 18 bases lay in between. This CDR3 spans 15 amino acids. Germline V gene sequence: CDR1 MDHEN, CDR2 SYDVKM. This chain's CDR3 is CASLLGLGQQETQYF. Here the CDR3 DNA reads TGTGCCAGCCTCCTTGGATTGGGACAACAAGAGACCCAGTACTTC.

In this sample, this clone turned up once. The V call is TRBV5-6, the J call TRBJ2-5; the D gene is possibly TRBD2 (6 bases). The CDR3 loop spans 15 amino acids. The germline V gene has CDR1 SGHDT and CDR2 YYEEEE. The V end was cut by 4 bases, the J end by 5 bases, with 18 bases between. The CDR3 DNA is TGTGCCAGCAGCACCCGAACCGGGACTCGGGAGACCCAGTACTTC. This gives the protein CASSTRTGTRETQYF. The full variable domain, with the rest looked up from reference TRBV5-6 and TRBJ2-5, is DAGVTQSPTHLIKTRGQQVTLRCSPKSGHDTVSWYQQALGQGPQFIFQYYEEEERQRGNFPDRFSGHQFPNYSSELNVNALLLGDSALYLCASSTRTGTRETQYFGPGTRLLVL.

V usage is TRBV14 and J usage is TRBJ1-6; tentatively, D is TRBD1 (6 bases). CDR1 SGHDN and CDR2 FVKESK come from the germline V gene. V lost 1 base and J lost 9, with 16 bases in between. The CDR3 contains 16 residues. The CDR3 sequence is CASSQVRGMEGSPLHF. The CDR3 DNA is TGTGCCAGCAGCCAAGTAAGGGGGATGGAAGGTTCACCCCTCCACTTT.

The chain carries TRBV6-5 and TRBJ1-4; D is uncertain. Germline V gene sequence: CDR1 MNHEY, CDR2 SVGAGI. V was trimmed by 10 bases and J by 7 bases, leaving 16 bases between them. The CDR3 loop spans 13 amino acids. Here the CDR3 DNA reads TGTGCCACCAGAAACATTAAAGGTGAAAAACTGTTTTTT. It codes for CATRNIKGEKLFF.

This chain connects TRBV5-6 to TRBJ1-2; D is unresolved. V gave up 4 bases and J gave up 3 bases, with 10 bases separating them. This CDR3 is 13 amino acids long. Germline CDR1 SGHDT, CDR2 YYEEEE. As DNA, the CDR3 is TGTGCCAGCAGCCCTGGGGAGGACTATGGCTACACCTTC. Translation gives CASSPGEDYGYTF.

This chain links TRBV7-2 with TRBJ2-7; the match to TRBD2 covers 9 bases. Germline loops: CDR1 SGHTA, CDR2 FQGNSA. The CDR3 spans 17 residues. The J segment lost 3 bases and the V segment lost 0 bases, leaving 9 bases of the junction unmatched. CDR3 sequence reads: CASSLATSGPSDYEQYF. CDR3 coding DNA: TGTGCCAGCAGCTTAGCTACTAGCGGGCCTAGCGACTACGAGCAGTACTTC.

V and J are TRBV27 and TRBJ2-7; D is ambiguous. There are 16 residues in the CDR3. Between the trimmed V and J ends, which lost 2 bases and 2 bases, there was a span of 16 bases. Looked up from germline, CDR1 is MNHEY and CDR2 is SMNVEV (reference sequence). The chain's CDR3 is CASSLTILRATYEQYF. CDR3 nucleotides: TGTGCCAGCAGTTTAACAATATTACGGGCAACCTACGAGCAGTACTTC.

The gene calls are TRBV4-2 and TRBJ2-7, with D tentatively TRBD1 or TRBD2 (6 bases each). The CDR3 totals 15 residues. Deletions cut 1 base from V and 4 bases from J, with 14 bases between. In germline, CDR1 is LGHNA, CDR2 YNFKEQ. CDR3 region: CASSQVGGSEYEQYF. The CDR3 DNA reads as TGTGCCAGCAGCCAAGTAGGGGGGAGTGAATACGAGCAGTACTTC.

The V call is TRBV14, the J call TRBJ2-1; the match to TRBD2 covers 8 bases. The V gene end was trimmed by 2 bases and the J gene end by 3 bases; junction bases not matched to a gene: 3. The CDR3 covers 15 residues. Per germline, CDR1 SGHDN and CDR2 FVKESK. The CDR3 region has the DNA TGTGCCAGCAGCCAACTAGCGGGTTTCTACAATGAGCAGTTCTTC. It yields the protein CASSQLAGFYNEQFF.

V gene TRBV5-1 combines with J gene TRBJ2-5; D not certain. The CDR3 is 12 amino acids. V lost 1 base and J 4 bases, leaving 5 bases between the germline ends. CDR1 is SGHRS, CDR2 YFSETQ, per germline. The CDR3, as DNA: TGCGCCAGCAGCTTGCTTGCAGAGACCCAGTACTTC. Protein sequence: CASSLLAETQYF.

J is TRBJ1-5 and V is TRBV30; TRBD1 might be the D (6 bases). V lost 1 base to trimming and J lost 6 bases, with 10 bases between them. Germline loops: CDR1 GTSNPN, CDR2 SVGIG (reference sequence). The CDR3 sequence is 13 residues long. CDR3 sequence reads: CAWSGQAAQPQHF. The CDR3 region has the DNA TGTGCCTGGAGTGGACAGGCGGCTCAGCCCCAGCATTTT.

This clone has just one count. This sequence joins TRBV7-2 and TRBJ2-7; a possible D gene is TRBD2 (5 bases). Germline lookup yields CDR1 SGHTA and CDR2 FQGNSA. The CDR3 totals 15 residues. V lost 5 bases, J lost 3 bases, and 17 bases lay in between. In nucleotides, the CDR3 is TGTGCCAGCAGCCCCAGGCTAGCCGAGGGCTACGAGCAGTACTTC. It encodes CASSPRLAEGYEQYF. The full variable domain, rest sourced from reference TRBV7-2 and TRBJ2-7, is GAGVSQSPSNKVTEKGKDVELRCDPISGHTALYWYRQSLGQGLEFLIYFQGNSAPDKSGLPSDRFSAERTGGSVSTLTIQRTQQEDSAVYLCASSPRLAEGYEQYFGPGTRLTVT.

In this sample, this clone turned up once. The chain uses TRBV10-2 and TRBJ1-4; a weak D match, TRBD1 (5 bases). Germline assignment: CDR1 WSHSY and CDR2 SAAADI. V was shortened by 6 bases and J by 5 bases, with 10 bases between the two germline ends. CDR3 length equals 13 residues. DNA for the CDR3: TGCGCCAGCAGATCAGACAGAAATGAAAAACTGTTTTTT. Protein: CASRSDRNEKLFF.

This clone was seen a few times. The V and J genes are TRBV5-1 and TRBJ2-5; 7 nucleotides align to TRBD1. The CDR3 contains 14 residues. In germline, CDR1 is SGHRS, CDR2 YFSETQ. V lost 3 bases, J lost 6 bases, and 8 bases stayed unmatched. The CDR3 region has the DNA TGCGCCAGCAGCTCGGGACAGCTGGCGAAGACCCAGTACTTC. Translating it yields CASSSGQLAKTQYF.

The chain joins TRBV4-2 to TRBJ2-1; D is uncertain. The CDR3 consists of 12 residues. V was clipped by 2 bases and J by 7 bases, with 6 bases between them. CDR1 LGHNA and CDR2 YNFKEQ come from the germline V gene. CDR3 residues: CASSQSWNEQFF. The CDR3 DNA reads as TGTGCCAGCAGCCAATCCTGGAATGAGCAGTTCTTC.

This chain joins TRBV5-1 and TRBJ2-2, with D unclear. Per germline, CDR1 SGHRS and CDR2 YFSETQ. The V gene lost 0 bases and the J gene lost 3 bases, with 6 bases spanning the gap. The CDR3 runs to 14 residues. CDR3 coding DNA: TGCGCCAGCAGCTTGGCCTTTGACACCGGGGAGCTGTTTTTT. It specifies CASSLAFDTGELFF. The full variable domain, with the rest looked up from reference TRBV5-1 and TRBJ2-2, is KAGVTQTPRYLIKTRGQQVTLSCSPISGHRSVSWYQQTPGQGLQFLFEYFSETQRNKGNFPGRFSGRQFSNSRSEMNVSTLELGDSALYLCASSLAFDTGELFFGEGSRLTVL.

This clone was seen a few times. This specimen includes other DNA sequences encoding the same CDR3. The J gene is TRBJ1-2, the V gene TRBV30; 10 bases match TRBD1. Trimming took 3 bases from V and 8 from J; bases not matched to a gene: 12. CDR1 GTSNPN and CDR2 SVGIG come from the germline V gene (reference sequence). The CDR3 totals 15 residues. The CDR3 DNA sequence: TGTGCCTGGAGCGGGGACAGGGGTGCAGTAGGAGGCTACACCTTC. It yields the protein CAWSGDRGAVGGYTF.

The chain combines TRBV7-8 with TRBJ2-3; D uncertain. Trimming left V 5 bases short and J 0 bases short, with 12 bases between. Germline V gene sequence: CDR1 SGHVS, CDR2 FQNEAQ. The CDR3 runs to 15 residues. DNA of the CDR3: TGTGCCAGCAGCCTCATTTCGACTAGCACAGATACGCAGTATTTT. Protein product: CASSLISTSTDTQYF.

The chain combines TRBV5-6 with TRBJ2-1, with 9 bases identical to TRBD2. The ends lost 4 bases at V and 7 bases at J; junction bases unmatched: 9. Germline V lookup: CDR1 SGHDT, CDR2 YYEEEE. The CDR3 runs to 15 residues. The CDR3 reads CASSRLSGSKNEQFF. In DNA form, the CDR3 reads TGTGCCAGCAGCCGGCTTAGCGGGAGTAAGAATGAGCAGTTCTTC.

Here the CDR3 reads CASSPPISGSGEQFF. The CDR3 bases are TGTGCCAGCTCACCACCCATTAGCGGGAGCGGTGAGCAGTTCTTC. The rearrangement links TRBV18 to TRBJ2-1; 9 bases line up with TRBD2. There are 15 residues in the CDR3. Germline values: CDR1 KGHSH, CDR2 LQKENI. After removal of 0 bases from V and 9 bases from J, the junction contained 6 bases not matched to a gene.